Shown below are 11 T cell receptor beta chains from a single sample sequenced in a study of blood T cell repertoires in COVID-19 (dated by TCRdb to the early 2020s). To prepare the library, the immunoSEQ multiplex PCR assay was applied. TCRdb obtained this table from immuneACCESS and retained in-frame rearrangements with V and J assigned. These tables miss some clones; where compared with another copy, unresolved V genes account for less than half of the shortfall, and the remainder is unexplained. The sample profile shows under 150,000 clones; around nine tenths of them were found once. In total, the top ten clones hold more than 7% of the sample. Input material: peripheral blood. The receptors shown here come from a woman in her seventies who had recovered from COVID-19.

This rearrangement joins TRBV21-1 to TRBJ2-7; the table names TRBD1, a call not compared with the DNA. TRBV21-1 is designated a pseudogene. The CDR3 contains 15 residues. The DNA of the CDR3 is TGTGCCAGCAGCCGCCGGGACAGGGTGCCCTTGGAGCAGTACTTC. This gives the protein CASSRRDRVPLEQYF.

The gene calls are TRBV2 and TRBJ2-7, with 7 bases identical to TRBD1. This CDR3 region has 14 residues. V was clipped by 10 bases and J by 0 bases; unmatched bases: 9. Germline V CDR1 and CDR2: SNHLY, FYNNEI. The CDR3 nucleotides read TGTGCCAATTACCTGACAGGGAGCTCCTACGAGCAGTACTTC. This translates into CANYLTGSSYEQYF.

V and J are TRBV7-2 and TRBJ1-2, with D possibly being TRBD1 (6 bases). There are 18 residues in the CDR3. Germline assignment: CDR1 SGHTA and CDR2 FQGNSA. Trimming cost V 0 bases and J 2 bases, with 19 bases left between them. CDR3: CASSLALRQGRLNYGYTF. CDR3 nucleotides: TGTGCCAGCAGCTTAGCCCTTAGGCAGGGGCGGCTCAACTATGGCTACACCTTC.

This chain links TRBV30 with TRBJ2-1; 8 bases are shared with TRBD1. Germline CDR1 reads GTSNPN; CDR2 reads SVGIG (reference sequence). The CDR3 extends over 13 amino acids. V lost 2 bases, J lost 4 bases, and 1 base stayed unmatched. CDR3: CAWSRTGYNEQFF. CDR3 bases: TGTGCCTGGAGTCGGACAGGGTACAATGAGCAGTTCTTC.

The gene calls are TRBV28 and TRBJ1-1; no firm D call. This CDR3 region has 12 residues. The V gene's germline CDR1 is MDHEN and CDR2 SYDVKM. The V and J ends lost 3 bases and 10 bases respectively, with 12 bases between them. CDR3 loop: CASSLRTIGAFF. Here the CDR3 DNA reads TGTGCCAGCAGTTTGAGAACGATTGGAGCTTTCTTT.

This sequence joins TRBV27 and TRBJ1-4, with D maybe TRBD1 (6 bases). There are 12 residues in the CDR3. Germline loops: CDR1 MNHEY, CDR2 SMNVEV (reference sequence). Trimming removed 4 bases from V and 14 bases from J, with 14 bases in between. The CDR3 coding sequence is TGTGCCAGCAGTTCACAGGGAGTTGGGCTGTTTTTT. This sequence encodes CASSSQGVGLFF.

This sequence joins TRBV18 and TRBJ1-5; TRBD1 matches at 7 bases. CDR1 KGHSH and CDR2 LQKENI come from the germline V gene. The V and J ends lost 6 bases and 5 bases, in that order; junction bases with no gene match: 7. The CDR3 is made up of 14 amino acids. The chain's CDR3 is CASSRQGADQPQHF. CDR3 coding DNA: TGTGCCAGCTCGCGACAGGGAGCAGATCAGCCCCAGCATTTT.

The V call is TRBV5-1, the J call TRBJ1-3; D might be TRBD1 (5 bases). The CDR3 is made up of 13 amino acids. V lost 0 bases and J 9 bases, leaving 10 bases between the germline ends. The V gene's germline CDR1 is SGHRS and CDR2 YFSETQ. CDR3 region: CASSLGGEPTIYF. The CDR3 DNA reads as TGCGCCAGCAGCTTGGGGGGGGAACCCACCATATATTTT.

This chain's CDR3 is CASSPRNSYEQYF. CDR3 DNA: TGTGCCAGCAGCCCTAGGAACTCCTACGAGCAGTACTTC. This sequence joins TRBV12-3 or TRBV12-4 and TRBJ2-7; D ambiguous. The CDR3 consists of 13 residues. Trimming pared 6 bases from V and 0 bases from J, leaving 9 bases between.

In its sample, this clone was seen once. This sequence joins TRBV5-1 and TRBJ2-2, with D possibly being TRBD1 (6 bases). The CDR3 runs 15 residues. Between the trimmed V and J ends, which lost 4 bases and 1 base, there was a span of 11 bases. Germline CDR1 reads SGHRS; CDR2 reads YFSETQ. The CDR3 region has the DNA TGCGCCAGCAGCCCAGACAGGATGAACACCGGGGAGCTGTTTTTT. Encoded protein: CASSPDRMNTGELFF. Full variable domain (remainder filled in from reference TRBV5-1 and TRBJ2-2): KAGVTQTPRYLIKTRGQQVTLSCSPISGHRSVSWYQQTPGQGLQFLFEYFSETQRNKGNFPGRFSGRQFSNSRSEMNVSTLELGDSALYLCASSPDRMNTGELFFGEGSRLTVL.

The rearrangement joins TRBV9 to TRBJ1-2; D ambiguous. Germline V CDR1 and CDR2: SGDLS, YYNGEE. Deletions cut 2 bases from V and 4 bases from J, with 9 bases between. The length of the CDR3 is 13 residues. Here the CDR3 reads CASSVEGGYGYTF. CDR3 bases: TGTGCCAGCAGCGTTGAGGGAGGCTATGGCTACACCTTC.